A selection of T cell receptor beta chains follows, all from one sample in a study of T cells in Graves' hyperthyroidism and ophthalmopathy. TCRdb re-called the multiplex PCR reads with MiXCR, one entry per CDR3 protein. This sample yields some 740,000 distinct CDR3 sequences, of which around 15% are seen a single time; roughly 10% belongs to the top ten. What was sequenced was blood. The receptors here all came from a woman younger than 30 with Graves' hyperthyroidism. CDR3s include the opening cysteine and the closing phenylalanine or tryptophan. The size field is filled for only some rows; it gives once, few, many or a size class.

clone_size: many; v_call: TRBV11-2; j_call: TRBJ2-4; cdr3_aa: CASSLAKLRDLRNIQYF
clone_size: few; v_call: TRBV6-1; j_call: TRBJ2-1; cdr3_aa: CASRRGTGYNEQFF
clone_size: many; v_call: TRBV7-8; j_call: TRBJ2-3; cdr3_aa: CASSLSRLVGTDTQYF
clone_size: -; v_call: TRBV13; j_call: TRBJ2-3; cdr3_aa: CASSSRDPIRDSKWGTDTQYF
clone_size: -; v_call: TRBV4-1; j_call: TRBJ2-6; cdr3_aa: CASSQEYRQAVSGANVLTF
clone_size: -; v_call: TRBV6-1; j_call: TRBJ2-3; cdr3_aa: CASSWTSGSADTQYF
clone_size: few; v_call: TRBV6-1; j_call: TRBJ2-7; cdr3_aa: CASSLEDSLPYEQYF
clone_size: many; v_call: TRBV7-6; j_call: TRBJ2-3; cdr3_aa: CASSPGQGGNTQYF
clone_size: many; v_call: TRBV12-3/TRBV12-4; j_call: TRBJ2-1; cdr3_aa: CASSPNKDTSGRYYEQFF
clone_size: -; v_call: TRBV10-2; j_call: TRBJ2-5; cdr3_aa: CASSDPGQGTKTQYF
clone_size: many; v_call: TRBV2; j_call: TRBJ1-5; cdr3_aa: CASRARQVQPQHF
clone_size: many; v_call: TRBV28; j_call: TRBJ2-3; cdr3_aa: CASSSDRATDTQYF
clone_size: many; v_call: TRBV4-2; j_call: TRBJ1-5; cdr3_aa: CASSQSPGDSNQPQHF
clone_size: many; v_call: TRBV18; j_call: TRBJ2-3; cdr3_aa: CASSPPGRTDTQYF
clone_size: -; v_call: TRBV9; j_call: TRBJ1-2; cdr3_aa: CASSPADYGYTF
clone_size: few; v_call: TRBV12-3/TRBV12-4; j_call: TRBJ2-7; cdr3_aa: CASSPSYPGRGYEQYF
clone_size: -; v_call: TRBV19; j_call: TRBJ2-1; cdr3_aa: CANDRGDNEQFF
clone_size: many; v_call: TRBV12-3/TRBV12-4; j_call: TRBJ2-2; cdr3_aa: CASITDRVVGELFF
clone_size: many; v_call: TRBV6-2/TRBV6-3; j_call: TRBJ2-1; cdr3_aa: CASSYSGSPWVSEQFF
clone_size: many; v_call: TRBV18; j_call: TRBJ1-1; cdr3_aa: CASSPSAELNTEAFF
clone_size: -; v_call: TRBV5-5; j_call: TRBJ1-1; cdr3_aa: CASSRHRGTEAFF
clone_size: few; v_call: TRBV30; j_call: TRBJ2-1; cdr3_aa: CATGRGGNEQFF
clone_size: many; v_call: TRBV20-1; j_call: TRBJ1-1; cdr3_aa: CSARDRGVNTEAFF
clone_size: many; v_call: TRBV12-3/TRBV12-4; j_call: TRBJ2-3; cdr3_aa: CASQFYSGRPDTQYF
clone_size: many; v_call: TRBV28; j_call: TRBJ2-3; cdr3_aa: CASSLGPRDTQYF
clone_size: -; v_call: TRBV25-1; j_call: TRBJ2-3; cdr3_aa: CASSEWKLSTDTQYF
clone_size: -; v_call: TRBV6-2/TRBV6-3; j_call: TRBJ2-1; cdr3_aa: CASSYPEAEQFF
clone_size: few; v_call: TRBV12-3/TRBV12-4; j_call: TRBJ1-4; cdr3_aa: CASTFLRDSNEKLFF